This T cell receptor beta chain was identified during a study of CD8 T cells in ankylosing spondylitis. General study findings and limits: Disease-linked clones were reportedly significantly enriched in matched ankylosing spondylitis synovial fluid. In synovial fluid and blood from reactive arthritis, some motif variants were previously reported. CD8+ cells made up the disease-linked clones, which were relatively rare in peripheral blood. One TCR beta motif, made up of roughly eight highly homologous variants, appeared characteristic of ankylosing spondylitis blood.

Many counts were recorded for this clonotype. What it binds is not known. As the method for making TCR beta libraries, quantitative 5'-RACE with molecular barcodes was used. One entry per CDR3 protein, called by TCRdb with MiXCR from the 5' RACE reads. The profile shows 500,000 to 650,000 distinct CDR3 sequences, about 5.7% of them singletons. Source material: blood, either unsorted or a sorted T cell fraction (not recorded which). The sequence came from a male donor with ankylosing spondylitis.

The CDR3 region is CASSPGQGTADTQYF. CDR3 in DNA: TGCGCCAGCAGCCCCGGACAGGGGACGGCAGATACGCAGTATTTT. V and J are TRBV5-1 and TRBJ2-3, with TRBD1 matching over 9 bases. Germline V gene sequence: CDR1 SGHRS, CDR2 YFSETQ. This CDR3 is 15 amino acids long. The V segment lost 4 bases and the J segment 4 bases; nucleotides outside the gene matches: 7.